Shown below are 6 T cell receptor beta chains from a single sample sequenced in a study of Ad26.COV2.S vaccination and SARS-CoV-2 variants. Treatment here: roughly 18 received Ad26.COV2.S at low or high dose, single or two shots; 5 received placebo; per-sample allocation not given. Sampling took place 63 days after the first vaccine or placebo injection. Sequenced by immunoSEQ multiplex PCR; TCRdb stores in-frame clones only, minus some. The table lists 350,000 to 450,000 clones, around 87% of them singletons. This specimen consisted of peripheral blood, obtained in a trial of Ad26.COV2.S vaccine versus placebo. The origin of the receptors is a person between 18 and 65 years old who received the Ad26.COV2.S COVID-19 vaccine or a placebo.

This clone was recorded a few times. The chain carries TRBV7-9 and TRBJ1-2; 9 bases are shared with TRBD1. V was clipped by 7 bases and J by 3 bases; unmatched bases: 3. The CDR3 runs to 13 residues. Germline CDR1 reads SEHNR; CDR2 reads FQNEAQ (reference sequence). CDR3 sequence reads: CASTGQGHYGYTF. DNA of the CDR3: TGTGCCAGCACAGGACAGGGGCACTATGGCTACACCTTC.

The rearrangement links TRBV9 to TRBJ2-7; TRBD2 is a possible D gene (6 bases). Germline V gives CDR1 SGDLS, CDR2 YYNGEE. CDR3 length equals 13 residues. V was shortened by 3 bases and J by 7 bases, with 14 bases between the two germline ends. DNA of the CDR3: TGTGCCAGCAGCGGGGGGACTGACCATGAGCAGTACTTC. It is translated as CASSGGTDHEQYF. The full variable domain, with the rest looked up from reference TRBV9 and TRBJ2-7, is DSGVTQTPKHLITATGQRVTLRCSPRSGDLSVYWYQQSLDQGLQFLIQYYNGEERAKGNILERFSAQQFPDLHSELNLSSLELGDSALYFCASSGGTDHEQYFGPGTRLTVT.

The chain links TRBV5-5 to TRBJ1-3; D unclear. Germline CDR1 reads SGHKS; CDR2 reads YYEKEE (reference sequence). The CDR3 runs 17 residues. Trimming removed 0 bases at V and 0 bases at J, with 13 bases between. In DNA form, the CDR3 reads TGTGCCAGCAGCTTGGCCGGGGTATCCCGCTCTGGAAACACCATATATTTT. Residues: CASSLAGVSRSGNTIYF.

V and J are TRBV27 and TRBJ1-4; TRBD1 aligns across 8 bases. CDR3 size: 13 residues. With V trimmed by 10 bases and J by 3 bases, 4 bases remained unmatched. Germline values: CDR1 MNHEY, CDR2 SMNVEV (reference sequence). The CDR3 is CANPTGANEKLFF. The CDR3 DNA is TGTGCCAATCCGACAGGGGCTAATGAAAAACTGTTTTTT.

This chain uses TRBV7-2 with TRBJ2-7, with TRBD1 as a possible D gene (6 bases). Between the trimmed V and J ends, which lost 1 base and 3 bases, there was a span of 10 bases. The CDR3 consists of 14 residues. Germline values: CDR1 SGHTA, CDR2 FQGNSA. The CDR3 is CASSLVQGFYEQYF. In DNA, the CDR3 is TGTGCCAGCAGCTTAGTACAGGGCTTCTACGAGCAGTACTTC. Full variable domain (missing parts from reference TRBV7-2 and TRBJ2-7): GAGVSQSPSNKVTEKGKDVELRCDPISGHTALYWYRQSLGQGLEFLIYFQGNSAPDKSGLPSDRFSAERTGGSVSTLTIQRTQQEDSAVYLCASSLVQGFYEQYFGPGTRLTVT.

In its sample, this clone was seen a few times. This chain connects TRBV7-2 to TRBJ1-4; D call uncertain. Germline V gene lookup returns CDR1 SGHTA and CDR2 FQGNSA. The CDR3 is 14 residues long. V was shortened by 6 bases and J by 4 bases, with 12 bases between the two germline ends. The CDR3 coding sequence is TGTGCCAGCAGATTGGGCAGAAATAATGAAAAACTGTTTTTT. It yields the protein CASRLGRNNEKLFF.